Following are 6 T cell receptor beta chains from one sample sequenced in a study of blood T cell repertoires in COVID-19. Assay used: immunoSEQ multiplex PCR; TCRdb lists only in-frame clones, some missing. The data show roughly 290,000 clones, roughly 85% seen once. Input material: PBMCs or T cells enriched from blood (not recorded which). The receptors shown here come from a woman aged 30 to 39 who had recovered from COVID-19.

The chain couples TRBV29-1 to TRBJ1-1; 8 bases align to TRBD1. CDR1 and CDR2 from the germline V gene are SQVTM and ANQGSEA. The CDR3 runs 13 residues. Trimming took 6 bases from V and 11 from J; bases not matched to a gene: 14. CDR3 nucleotide sequence: TGCAGCGTAGCCATTCCTGGACAGGGCTGGGCTTTCTTT. It specifies CSVAIPGQGWAFF.

The rearrangement links TRBV5-8 to TRBJ1-6; D is possibly TRBD1 (6 bases). Trimming pared 1 base from V and 10 bases from J, leaving 18 bases between. Germline V CDR1 and CDR2: SGHTS, YDEGEE. The CDR3 runs to 16 residues. The CDR3 reads CASSLYVGRGSSPLHF. CDR3 coding DNA: TGTGCCAGCAGCTTGTACGTCGGCAGGGGAAGCTCACCCCTCCACTTT.

The chain combines TRBV6-6 with TRBJ2-5; the match to TRBD2 covers 11 bases. There are 17 residues in the CDR3. V shed 5 bases and J 5 bases; nucleotides not matched to a gene: 13. CDR1 and CDR2 from the germline V gene are MNHNY and SVGAGI (reference sequence). The CDR3 DNA reads TGTGCCAGCAGTCGCCCGGTGAAAGTAGCGGGAGGGGAGACCCAGTACTTC. Translated: CASSRPVKVAGGETQYF.

This clone was counted a single time. The chain couples TRBV6-5 to TRBJ2-1; possible D gene TRBD2, 6 bases. CDR1 MNHEY and CDR2 SVGAGI come from the germline V gene. The V and J ends lost 7 bases and 8 bases respectively, with 15 bases between them. CDR3 length: 13 residues. The CDR3, as DNA: TGTGCCAGCAAGCGGGCTAGTAGCCATGAGCAGTTCTTC. It specifies CASKRASSHEQFF.

The chain uses TRBV6-5 and TRBJ1-6; no clear D gene. This CDR3 region has 16 residues. Between the trimmed V and J ends, which lost 0 bases and 9 bases, there was a span of 15 bases. Germline CDR1 reads MNHEY; CDR2 reads SVGAGI. CDR3 DNA sequence: TGTGCCAGCAGTTACTCGGTGGAGGGTAGTGGTTCACCCCTCCACTTT. The encoded protein is CASSYSVEGSGSPLHF.

The CDR3 sequence: CASSLGTGGTQPQHF. DNA for the CDR3: TGTGCCAGCAGCTTGGGGACAGGGGGCACCCAGCCCCAGCATTTT. The V call is TRBV5-6, the J call TRBJ1-5; 11 bases line up with TRBD1. After removal of 0 bases from V and 7 bases from J, the junction contained 3 bases not matched to a gene. The CDR3 has 15 amino acids. Germline CDR1 SGHDT, CDR2 YYEEEE.